Following are 29 T cell receptor beta chains from one sample sequenced in a study of OX40 agonist ivuxolimab in advanced cancers. The method was immunoSEQ multiplex PCR; TCRdb's version includes in-frame clones alone and lacks a portion of them. The sample comprises 50,000 to 70,000 clones, roughly 84% of which are singletons, and approximately 2.9% rests with the top ten. This specimen consisted of CD4+ or CD8+ T cells sorted from blood, obtained in a trial of the OX40 agonist ivuxolimab. The receptors come from an adult with an advanced solid tumor such as melanoma, head and neck, liver or kidney cancer.

The chain carries TRBV6-1 and TRBJ2-5; D unresolved. The CDR3 runs 15 residues. V lost 1 base and J lost 5, with 14 bases in between. Germline CDR1 is MNHNS and CDR2 is SASEGT. The CDR3 bases are TGTGCCAGCAGTGAAGTCCAGACGCCTCGGGAGACCCAGTACTTC. Translation: CASSEVQTPRETQYF.

This sequence joins TRBV7-2 and TRBJ2-1, with D maybe TRBD2 (7 bases). V was shortened by 4 bases and J by 8 bases, with 12 bases between the two germline ends. CDR1 SGHTA and CDR2 FQGNSA come from the germline V gene. The CDR3 runs 13 residues. CDR3 nucleotides: TGTGCCAGCAGCTCCCTAGGGGGGGATGAGCAGTTCTTC. It specifies CASSSLGGDEQFF.

This clone was detected only once. The rearrangement links TRBV5-6 to TRBJ2-1; possible D gene TRBD2, 6 bases. Germline loops: CDR1 SGHDT, CDR2 YYEEEE. CDR3 length: 15 residues. Trimming shortened V by 7 bases and J by 6 bases, and 20 bases separated the two germline ends. CDR3 in DNA: TGTGCCAGCTTTTCGGTCCGGGACTCCGGCAATGAGCAGTTCTTC. Translated, it gives CASFSVRDSGNEQFF.

The chain combines TRBV6-1 with TRBJ2-2; 15 bases are a match to TRBD2. In germline, CDR1 is MNHNS, CDR2 SASEGT. This CDR3 contains 13 residues. V shed 6 bases, J shed 16 bases, and the junction held 6 bases outside the gene matches. CDR3 nucleotide sequence: TGTGCCAGCAGGGGGACTAGCGGGAGGTCGAAGTTTTTT. It translates to CASRGTSGRSKFF.

This clone has just one count. The chain combines TRBV19 with TRBJ2-2; D is unresolved. The germline V gene has CDR1 LNHDA and CDR2 SQIVND (reference sequence). V was cut by 4 bases and J by 3 bases, with 9 bases left in between. The CDR3 has 14 amino acids. The CDR3 bases are TGTGCCAGTAGTACAGACGGGTACACCGGGGAGCTGTTTTTT. Its translation is CASSTDGYTGELFF.

The chain combines TRBV12-1 with TRBJ2-1; the table names TRBD2, a call not compared with the DNA. TRBV12-1 is listed as a pseudogene. The CDR3 is made up of 12 amino acids. Here the CDR3 DNA reads TGTGCCAGCAGCTTCCGGGTCAATGAGCAGTTCTTC. As protein: CASSFRVNEQFF.

J is TRBJ1-2 and V is TRBV12-5, with D maybe TRBD1 (5 bases). The CDR3 covers 13 residues. Germline V gives CDR1 LGHNT, CDR2 FRNRAP. Trimming pared 7 bases from V and 2 bases from J, leaving 11 bases between. CDR3 region: CASATGVNYGYTF. CDR3 nucleotide sequence: TGTGCTAGTGCCACAGGCGTAAACTATGGCTACACCTTC. The full variable domain, its missing parts supplied by reference TRBV12-5 and TRBJ1-2, is DARVTQTPRHKVTEMGQEVTMRCQPILGHNTVFWYRQTMMQGLELLAYFRNRAPLDDSGMPKDRFSAEMPDATLATLKIQPSEPRDSAVYFCASATGVNYGYTFGSGTRLTVV.

This clone appeared a few times. The chain carries TRBV4-2 and TRBJ2-3; 7 nucleotides agree with TRBD2. V was clipped by 0 bases and J by 5 bases; unmatched bases: 8. The germline gives CDR1 LGHNA, CDR2 YNFKEQ. The CDR3 is made up of 16 amino acids. The CDR3 loop reads CASSQDFAQRGDTQYF. The CDR3, as DNA: TGTGCCAGCAGCCAAGATTTCGCCCAGCGGGGAGATACGCAGTATTTT.

The chain recombines TRBV5-5 with TRBJ2-7; 9 positions agree with TRBD2. Germline CDR1 reads SGHKS; CDR2 reads YYEKEE (reference sequence). This CDR3 contains 17 residues. Unmatched junction bases numbered 14, after V lost 4 bases and J lost 3 bases. CDR3: CASSPRPRLADNYEQYF. The CDR3 DNA follows: TGTGCCAGCAGCCCCCGGCCGAGACTAGCGGACAACTACGAGCAGTACTTC.

The rearrangement links TRBV6-1 to TRBJ1-4; D gene uncertain. With 4 bases removed from V and 7 bases from J, the gap between germline ends came to 10 bases. The CDR3 consists of 13 residues. Germline V gene data show CDR1 as MNHNS and CDR2 as SASEGT. The CDR3 sequence is CASSAWEGEKLFF. CDR3 bases: TGTGCCAGCAGTGCTTGGGAGGGTGAAAAACTGTTTTTT.

The chain is built from TRBV14 and TRBJ2-7; 7 bases line up with TRBD1. The CDR3 length is 12 residues. The germline gives CDR1 SGHDN, CDR2 FVKESK. The J segment lost 3 bases and the V segment lost 4 bases, leaving 0 bases of the junction unmatched. The CDR3 protein is CASSRDSYEQYF. CDR3 nucleotides: TGTGCCAGCAGCCGGGACAGCTACGAGCAGTACTTC.

This chain connects TRBV29-1 to TRBJ2-5; D unclear. Germline lookup yields CDR1 SQVTM and CDR2 ANQGSEA. The CDR3 runs to 11 residues. The ends were cut back, 5 bases at V and 5 bases at J, with 9 bases in the middle. The CDR3 here is CSVRATETQYF. The CDR3 nucleotides read TGCAGCGTTCGAGCGACCGAGACCCAGTACTTC.

This chain connects TRBV5-4 to TRBJ1-4; D might be TRBD1 (6 bases). Trimming pared 2 bases from V and 5 bases from J, leaving 10 bases between. Germline V lookup: CDR1 SGHNT, CDR2 YYREEE (reference sequence). The CDR3 contains 14 residues. CDR3 sequence (DNA): TGTGCCAGCAGCTTAGGACAGTCCAATGAAAAACTGTTTTTT. Translating it yields CASSLGQSNEKLFF.

The gene calls are TRBV2 and TRBJ2-1, with 7 bases matching TRBD2. The length of the CDR3 is 13 residues. The junction had 7 bases not matched to a gene; V was cut back by 7 bases and J by 7 bases. From germline, CDR1 is SNHLY and CDR2 FYNNEI. CDR3 DNA: TGTGCCAGCAAGCGGGGCGAGGAGAATGAGCAGTTCTTC. Its translation: CASKRGEENEQFF.

The chain has TRBV18 and TRBJ2-6; unclear D gene. Per the germline V gene, CDR1 is KGHSH and CDR2 is LQKENI. The CDR3 loop spans 17 amino acids. V lost 2 bases to trimming and J lost 0 bases, with 11 bases between them. The CDR3 protein is CASSPNRESSGANVLTF. In DNA, the CDR3 is TGTGCCAGCTCACCAAATAGGGAAAGCTCTGGGGCCAACGTCCTGACTTTC.

The rearrangement links TRBV10-3 to TRBJ2-5; perhaps D is TRBD1 or TRBD2 (5 bases each). The CDR3 sequence is 12 residues long. Germline V gene data show CDR1 as ENHRY and CDR2 as SYGVKD. The V and J ends lost 10 bases and 5 bases respectively, with 14 bases between them. CDR3 sequence (DNA): TGTGCCACACAGGACTTTCAGGAGACCCAGTACTTC. Its protein product is CATQDFQETQYF.

The chain couples TRBV5-1 to TRBJ2-1; possibly TRBD2 for D (5 bases). The CDR3 loop spans 13 amino acids. The germline gives CDR1 SGHRS, CDR2 YFSETQ. Trimming removed 0 bases from V and 4 bases from J, with 5 bases in between. CDR3 sequence: CASSLGTYNEQFF. The CDR3 DNA is TGCGCCAGCAGCTTGGGGACTTACAATGAGCAGTTCTTC.

The chain combines TRBV11-1 with TRBJ2-3; D possibly corresponds to TRBD1 (5 bases). Germline assignment: CDR1 SGHAT and CDR2 FQDESV (reference sequence). V shed 5 bases and J shed 4 bases, with 13 bases lying between them. The CDR3 covers 14 residues. The DNA of the CDR3 is TGTGCCAGCAGCCGAAAAGACAGCGCAGATACGCAGTATTTT. Its protein product is CASSRKDSADTQYF. The full variable domain, completed using reference TRBV11-1 and TRBJ2-3, is EAEVAQSPRYKITEKSQAVAFWCDPISGHATLYWYRQILGQGPELLVQFQDESVVDDSQLPKDRFSAERLKGVDSTLKIQPAELGDSAMYLCASSRKDSADTQYFGPGTRLTVL.

This clone was seen only once. V and J are TRBV11-2 and TRBJ2-2, with D maybe TRBD1 (5 bases). Between the trimmed V and J ends, which lost 4 bases and 5 bases, there was a span of 14 bases. The germline gives CDR1 SGHAT, CDR2 FQNNGV. This CDR3 region has 15 residues. The CDR3 here is CASSSTAGLTGELFF. The CDR3 DNA follows: TGTGCCAGCAGCTCGACGGCAGGGTTAACCGGGGAGCTGTTTTTT.

V gene TRBV7-3 combines with J gene TRBJ2-7; D is uncertain. Germline CDR1 SGHTA, CDR2 FQGTGA. The CDR3 is 12 amino acids. V was shortened by 5 bases and J by 6 bases, with 11 bases between the two germline ends. The CDR3 spells CASSLTGSEQYF. The CDR3 DNA is TGTGCCAGCAGCCTTACGGGTTCCGAGCAGTACTTC.

The chain has TRBV5-1 and TRBJ2-3, with D possibly called TRBD1 or TRBD2 (5 bases each). V lost 7 bases to trimming and J lost 9 bases, with 24 bases between them. The length of the CDR3 is 15 residues. CDR1 SGHRS and CDR2 YFSETQ come from the germline V gene. CDR3 sequence: CASFGTGQEAATQYF. The CDR3 DNA follows: TGCGCCAGCTTCGGGACGGGGCAGGAGGCAGCCACGCAGTATTTT.

The chain links TRBV2 to TRBJ2-5; unclear D gene. This CDR3 region has 13 residues. The germline gives CDR1 SNHLY, CDR2 FYNNEI. V was shortened by 5 bases and J by 1 base, with 8 bases between the two germline ends. In nucleotides, the CDR3 is TGTGCCAGCAGTTTAGACATCCAAGAGACCCAGTACTTC. Amino acid sequence: CASSLDIQETQYF.

The V and J genes are TRBV27 and TRBJ1-1, with TRBD1 matching over 7 bases. This CDR3 has 13 amino acids. The germline CDR1 and CDR2 sequences are MNHEY and SMNVEV (reference sequence). Losses at the gene ends were 6 bases for V and 1 base for J; bases not matched to a gene: 2. CDR3: CASRKGANTEAFF. Here the CDR3 DNA reads TGTGCCAGCAGGAAGGGGGCGAACACTGAAGCTTTCTTT.

The table lists this clone with a few counts. CDR3 nucleotides: TGTGCCAGCAGCCCCTTGGAAGGGGGCCCCTATAATGAAAAACTGTTTTTT. It encodes CASSPLEGGPYNEKLFF. The J gene is TRBJ1-4, the V gene TRBV7-8, with 7 bases aligning to TRBD1. The germline V gene has CDR1 SGHVS and CDR2 FQNEAQ. Trimming took 5 bases from V and 4 from J; bases not matched to a gene: 13. This CDR3 spans 17 amino acids.

Only one count was recorded for this clone. The V gene is TRBV19, the J gene TRBJ2-6, with 8 bases identical to TRBD1. The length of the CDR3 is 15 residues. CDR1 LNHDA and CDR2 SQIVND come from the germline V gene (reference sequence). Trimming at V came to 5 bases and at J to 2 bases, leaving 2 bases not matched to a gene. Here the CDR3 reads CASSLDRAGANVLTF. For the CDR3, the DNA is TGTGCCAGTAGTTTGGACAGGGCTGGGGCCAACGTCCTGACTTTC.

The chain combines TRBV28 with TRBJ1-5; 7 bases are shared with TRBD1. Germline assignment: CDR1 MDHEN and CDR2 SYDVKM. V was clipped by 6 bases and J by 2 bases; unmatched bases: 7. The CDR3 runs 15 residues. The CDR3 spells CASSPRQGGNQPQHF. In DNA, the CDR3 is TGTGCCAGCAGCCCTAGGCAGGGGGGCAATCAGCCCCAGCATTTT.

V and J are TRBV5-1 and TRBJ1-2; D perhaps matches TRBD1 (5 bases). This CDR3 contains 13 residues. Germline CDR1 reads SGHRS; CDR2 reads YFSETQ. V dropped 3 bases and J dropped 8 bases, with 14 bases sitting between them. The CDR3 loop reads CASSSRDDMGYTF. The CDR3 DNA is TGCGCCAGCAGCTCACGGGACGATATGGGCTACACCTTC. The full variable domain, completed using reference TRBV5-1 and TRBJ1-2, is KAGVTQTPRYLIKTRGQQVTLSCSPISGHRSVSWYQQTPGQGLQFLFEYFSETQRNKGNFPGRFSGRQFSNSRSEMNVSTLELGDSALYLCASSSRDDMGYTFGSGTRLTVV.

V is TRBV6-5 and J is TRBJ1-2; tentatively, D is TRBD1 (6 bases). Deletions cut 4 bases from V and 7 bases from J, with 10 bases between. Germline V gene lookup returns CDR1 MNHEY and CDR2 SVGAGI. The CDR3 length is 12 residues. CDR3 DNA: TGTGCCAGCAGTTCTACAGGGCTTGGCTACACCTTC. Its translation is CASSSTGLGYTF.

The chain is built from TRBV27 and TRBJ2-1; 10 bases line up with TRBD2. The V and J ends lost 3 bases and 11 bases, in that order; junction bases with no gene match: 4. Germline CDR1 is MNHEY and CDR2 is SMNVEV (reference sequence). CDR3 length: 13 amino acids. The CDR3 protein is CASSLLAGDQQFF. Here the CDR3 DNA reads TGTGCCAGCAGTTTGCTAGCGGGAGACCAGCAGTTCTTC.